The T cell receptor beta chain under discussion was sequenced for a study of long-term antiretroviral therapy in people with HIV. Every HIV-positive participant received treatment in the United States. Germline values: CDR1 SGHDT, CDR2 YYEEEE. This CDR3 is built from 13 residues. V lost 0 bases to trimming and J lost 6 bases, with 6 bases between them. Study-wide results and limits: Against controls, HIV repertoires showed narrower ranges of CDR3 length.

With regard to this clone: Its antigen is as yet unknown.

The run of the v3.0 immunoSEQ assay was at survey level. It was roughly 35,000-50,000 T-cell genomes per sample that sequencing targeted. Data came from immunoSEQ multiplex PCR; TCRdb stores just in-frame clones and leaves some out. In the table there are tens of thousands of clones, more than 75% of which are singletons. Specimen: unsorted PBMCs, collected 0.1 years before starting antiretroviral therapy. The chain employs TRBV5-6 and TRBJ1-4, with D unresolved. This TCR was sampled from a woman between 50 and 59 years old with HIV. CDR3 loop: CASSLVTDEKLFF. As DNA, the CDR3 is TGTGCCAGCAGCTTGGTTACGGATGAAAAACTGTTTTTT.